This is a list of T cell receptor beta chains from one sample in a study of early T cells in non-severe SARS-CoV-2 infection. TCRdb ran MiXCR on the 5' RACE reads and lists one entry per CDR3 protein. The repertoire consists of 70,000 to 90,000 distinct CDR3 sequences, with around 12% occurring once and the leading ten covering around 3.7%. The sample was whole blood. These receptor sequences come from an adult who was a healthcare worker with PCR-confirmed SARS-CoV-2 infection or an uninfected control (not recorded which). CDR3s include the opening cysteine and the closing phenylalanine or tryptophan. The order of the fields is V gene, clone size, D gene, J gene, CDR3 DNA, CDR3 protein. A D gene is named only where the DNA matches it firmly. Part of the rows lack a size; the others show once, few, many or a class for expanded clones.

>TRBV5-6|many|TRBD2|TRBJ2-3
TGTGCCAGCATCCAGAGCGGGGTGGGACGAGATACGCAGTATTTT
CASIQSGVGRDTQYF
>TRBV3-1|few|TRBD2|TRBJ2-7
TGTGCCAGCAGCCCCGCCATCGATACTAGCGGGAGGCTGACCTACGAGCAGTACTTC
CASSPAIDTSGRLTYEQYF
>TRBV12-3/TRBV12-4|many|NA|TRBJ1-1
TGTGCCAGCAGTGCGAACACTGAAGCTTTCTTT
CASSANTEAFF
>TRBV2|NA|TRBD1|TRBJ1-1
TGTGCCAGCAGTGCGGGACAGGGGAACACTGAAGCTTTCTTT
CASSAGQGNTEAFF
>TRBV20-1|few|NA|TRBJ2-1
TGCAGTGCCTTCAGGGTGGATGAGCAGTTCTTC
CSAFRVDEQFF
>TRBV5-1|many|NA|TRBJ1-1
TGCGCCAGCAGCACAACAGGGAACACTGAAGCTTTCTTT
CASSTTGNTEAFF
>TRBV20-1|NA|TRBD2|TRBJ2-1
TGCAGTGCCAACCCCTTCGGGACTAGCGGCGATGAGCAGTTCTTC
CSANPFGTSGDEQFF
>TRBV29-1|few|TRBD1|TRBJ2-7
TGCAGCGTTGACGGACGGGGCGGGACAGGGCCTAGGAACGAGCAGTACTTC
CSVDGRGGTGPRNEQYF
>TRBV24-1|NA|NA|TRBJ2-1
TGTGCCACCAGTGATTTGGACGGGGGCAACTACAATGAGCAGTTCTTC
CATSDLDGGNYNEQFF
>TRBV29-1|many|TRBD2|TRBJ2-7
TGCAGCGTTGCTGGGGAGGGATCCTCCTACGAGCAGTACTTC
CSVAGEGSSYEQYF